This T cell receptor beta chain was sequenced for a study of cytomegalovirus exposure and HLA in healthy donors. 13 Jbeta primers and 60 Vbeta primers were used for the PCR. Using immunoSEQ multiplex PCR, the repertoire was profiled, and TCRdb retains in-frame clones only, with some absent. The data contain over 150,000 clones, 70% to 80% of them singletons. V shed 0 bases and J shed 6 bases, with 12 bases lying between them. CDR1 and CDR2 (germline): SGHRS, YFSETQ. The CDR3 has 14 amino acids. Study results and limitations: Listed as cytomegalovirus-associated were 150 to 200 TCR beta chains.

A word on this clone: Its specificity is unknown.

J is TRBJ1-2 and V is TRBV5-1; tentative D call: TRBD1 (5 bases). The sequenced material came from PBMCs. The receptor was isolated from a man aged 45-65 years in good health and CMV-seropositive. The CDR3: CASSLGGGYDGYTF. CDR3 in DNA: TGCGCCAGCAGCTTGGGGGGGGGTTATGATGGCTACACCTTC.